This entry concerns a single T cell receptor (beta chain). The sample has other DNA sequences that encode this CDR3 too. The CDR3 totals 15 residues. CDR1 and CDR2 (germline): MNHNS, SASEGT. V lost 2 bases, J lost 7 bases, and 8 bases stayed unmatched. These data belong to a study of OX40 agonist ivuxolimab in advanced cancers. Background on the study: Checkpoint inhibitors had been given previously to about 38% of patients.

The method was immunoSEQ multiplex PCR; TCRdb's version includes in-frame clones alone and lacks a portion of them. The data show 120,000 or so clones, 93% seen once. This chain joins TRBV6-1 and TRBJ2-5; 9 bases align to TRBD2. The clonotype comes from an adult with an advanced solid tumor such as melanoma, head and neck, liver or kidney cancer. This material consisted of CD4+ or CD8+ T cells sorted from blood, taken in a trial of the OX40 agonist ivuxolimab. The CDR3 DNA sequence: TGTGCCAGCAGTGAAAACGCGGGGGGGCGGGGGACCCAGTACTTC. Translation: CASSENAGGRGTQYF.